Below, 22 T cell receptor beta chains from the same sample are listed, as sequenced in a study of OX40 agonist ivuxolimab in advanced cancers. The table came from immunoSEQ multiplex PCR; TCRdb's copy has only in-frame clones and leaves some out. The sample lists some 19,000 clones; 70% to 90% were seen once. The starting material was CD4+ or CD8+ T cells sorted from blood, obtained in a trial of the OX40 agonist ivuxolimab. The receptors here all came from an adult with an advanced solid tumor such as melanoma, head and neck, liver or kidney cancer.

This chain connects TRBV7-2 to TRBJ1-5, with 8 bases identical to TRBD1. The CDR3 loop spans 16 amino acids. CDR1 is SGHTA and CDR2 is FQGNSA in the germline V gene. V shed 4 bases and J 2 bases; nucleotides not matched to a gene: 7. This chain's CDR3 is CASSSQGELGNQPQHF. For the CDR3, the DNA is TGTGCCAGCAGCTCACAGGGGGAGCTGGGCAATCAGCCCCAGCATTTT.

This clone was seen once. DNA for the CDR3: TGTGCCAGCAGCGGGGAGGGGACTGGAAACACCATATATTTT. Residues: CASSGEGTGNTIYF. The rearrangement links TRBV2 to TRBJ1-3, with D possibly being TRBD1 (5 bases). The CDR3 runs 14 residues. Trimming cost V 6 bases and J 2 bases, with 11 bases left between them. CDR1 is SNHLY and CDR2 is FYNNEI in the germline V gene.

This rearrangement joins TRBV18 to TRBJ2-1; D gene uncertain. This CDR3 region has 14 residues. V was trimmed by 0 bases and J by 6 bases, leaving 9 bases between them. CDR1 is KGHSH and CDR2 is LQKENI in the germline V gene. The chain's CDR3 is CASSPPVTANEQFF. CDR3 DNA sequence: TGTGCCAGCTCACCACCCGTAACAGCCAATGAGCAGTTCTTC. Together with reference TRBV18 and TRBJ2-1, the CDR3 gives the full variable domain: NAGVMQNPRHLVRRRGQEARLRCSPMKGHSHVYWYRQLPEEGLKFMVYLQKENIIDESGMPKERFSAEFPKEGPSILRIQQVVRGDSAAYFCASSPPVTANEQFFGPGTRLTVL.

Concerning this clone: It is likely a read error: a sequence one base away is far more abundant. The chain links TRBV10-3 to TRBJ2-7; D uncertain. Trimming pared 3 bases from V and 3 bases from J, leaving 9 bases between. In germline, CDR1 is ENHRY, CDR2 SYGVKD. The CDR3 covers 13 residues. The CDR3 sequence is CAISEWVRYEQYF. CDR3 sequence (DNA): TGTGCCATCAGTGAATGGGTGCGCTACGAGCAGTACTTC.

The chain carries TRBV29-1 and TRBJ1-2; TRBD1 is a possible D gene (6 bases). CDR1 is SQVTM and CDR2 is ANQGSEA in the germline V gene. The V end was cut by 6 bases, the J end by 7 bases, with 15 bases between. The CDR3 runs to 12 residues. CDR3 sequence: CSVTQGPLGYTF. The CDR3 coding sequence is TGCAGCGTAACGCAGGGGCCCCTTGGCTACACCTTC.

The gene calls are TRBV29-1 and TRBJ1-2, with 7 bases identical to TRBD1. The CDR3 consists of 14 residues. The V gene's germline CDR1 is SQVTM and CDR2 ANQGSEA. V gave up 5 bases and J gave up 3 bases; unmatched junction bases: 9. Written as DNA, the CDR3 is TGCAGCGTTAGGGGAGACAGGGCCGACTATGGCTACACCTTC. It yields the protein CSVRGDRADYGYTF. The whole variable domain, filled in from reference TRBV29-1 and TRBJ1-2, reads SAVISQKPSRDICQRGTSLTIQCQVDSQVTMMFWYRQQPGQSLTLIATANQGSEATYESGFVIDKFPISRPNLTFSTLTVSNMSPEDSSIYLCSVRGDRADYGYTFGSGTRLTVV.

The chain recombines TRBV5-4 with TRBJ1-1; tentatively, D is TRBD1 (5 bases). The germline V gene encodes CDR1 SGHNT and CDR2 YYREEE (reference sequence). Trimming shortened V by 4 bases and J by 7 bases, and 8 bases separated the two germline ends. This CDR3 has 11 amino acids. The CDR3 coding sequence is TGTGCCAGCAGCCTGGGGGTTGAAGCTTTCTTT. This sequence encodes CASSLGVEAFF.

The V and J genes are TRBV7-9 and TRBJ2-7, with TRBD1 as a possible D gene (6 bases). CDR1 is SEHNR, CDR2 FQNEAQ, per germline (reference sequence). V dropped 1 base and J dropped 4 bases, with 17 bases sitting between them. The CDR3 runs 16 residues. The CDR3 sequence: CASSLGGQGYPYEQYF. The DNA for the CDR3 is TGTGCCAGCAGCTTAGGAGGGCAGGGGTATCCTTACGAGCAGTACTTC.

The CDR3 spells CASSKLRDRESYEQYF. DNA of the CDR3: TGTGCCAGCAGTAAGCTCCGCGACAGGGAATCCTACGAGCAGTACTTC. This sequence joins TRBV5-8 and TRBJ2-7; 7 nucleotides agree with TRBD1. Losses at the gene ends were 5 bases for V and 1 base for J; bases not matched to a gene: 12. The CDR3 consists of 16 residues. CDR1 is SGHTS, CDR2 YDEGEE, per germline.

This chain connects TRBV11-1 to TRBJ2-5, with 11 bases matching TRBD2. The V and J ends lost 1 base and 5 bases, in that order; junction bases with no gene match: 12. Germline CDR1 reads SGHAT; CDR2 reads FQDESV (reference sequence). The CDR3 is 18 residues long. In DNA, the CDR3 is TGTGCCAGCAGCTTAGAACTGGCTAGCGGGGGGTTCGGGGAGACCCAGTACTTC. It yields the protein CASSLELASGGFGETQYF. Full variable domain (rest looked up from reference TRBV11-1 and TRBJ2-5): EAEVAQSPRYKITEKSQAVAFWCDPISGHATLYWYRQILGQGPELLVQFQDESVVDDSQLPKDRFSAERLKGVDSTLKIQPAELGDSAMYLCASSLELASGGFGETQYFGPGTRLLVL.

This clone was counted a few times. V gene TRBV29-1 combines with J gene TRBJ2-7, with TRBD1 matching over 10 bases. V lost 4 bases, J lost 4 bases, and 13 bases stayed unmatched. The CDR3 has 16 amino acids. Germline values: CDR1 SQVTM, CDR2 ANQGSEA. CDR3 region: CSVVLPGTGVSYEQYF. The CDR3 bases are TGCAGCGTTGTCTTACCCGGGACAGGGGTCTCTTACGAGCAGTACTTC.

V usage is TRBV5-8 and J usage is TRBJ1-2; a possible D gene is TRBD1 (6 bases). Germline CDR1 SGHTS, CDR2 YDEGEE. Between the trimmed V and J ends, which lost 3 bases and 3 bases, there was a span of 15 bases. There are 15 residues in the CDR3. For the CDR3, the DNA is TGTGCCAGCAGCTGGGAACAGGGTTCCCACTATGGCTACACCTTC. As protein: CASSWEQGSHYGYTF.

Regarding this clone: An end of the junction differs from the germline gene, which may be a read error. Written as DNA, the CDR3 is TGTTCCAGCGGGGGGGGCAATGAGCAGTTCTTC. Its protein is CSSGGGNEQFF. The chain recombines TRBV19 with TRBJ2-1; 10 bases agree with TRBD2. The germline V gene has CDR1 LNHDA and CDR2 SQIVND (reference sequence). CDR3 size: 11 residues.

The chain joins TRBV4-1 to TRBJ1-5; D unclear. V lost 2 bases, J lost 4 bases, and 6 bases lay in between. CDR3 length: 13 residues. Germline V lookup: CDR1 MGHRA, CDR2 YSYEKL. Written as DNA, the CDR3 is TGCGCCAGCAGCCAAAGTTCGAATCAGCCCCAGCATTTT. This codes for CASSQSSNQPQHF.

This clone was detected once. The V and J genes are TRBV7-9 and TRBJ2-7, with 8 bases aligning to TRBD2. The length of the CDR3 is 14 residues. With V trimmed by 5 bases and J by 5 bases, 8 bases remained unmatched. The germline V gene encodes CDR1 SEHNR and CDR2 FQNEAQ (reference sequence). Written as DNA, the CDR3 is TGTGCCAGCAGCCTTGGGGCGGGGGGAGACGAGCAGTACTTC. Amino acid sequence: CASSLGAGGDEQYF.

The chain links TRBV27 to TRBJ2-5; no definite D call. Germline V CDR1 and CDR2: MNHEY, SMNVEV (reference sequence). The ends were cut back, 2 bases at V and 6 bases at J, with 16 bases in the middle. This CDR3 contains 15 residues. The CDR3 DNA is TGTGCCAGCAGTTTAAACGCCGCTGAGGTCAAGACCCAGTACTTC. It translates to CASSLNAAEVKTQYF.

The chain recombines TRBV9 with TRBJ2-2; TRBD2 is a possible D gene (6 bases). V was trimmed by 0 bases and J by 3 bases, leaving 15 bases between them. The germline V gene encodes CDR1 SGDLS and CDR2 YYNGEE. The CDR3 sequence is 17 residues long. The CDR3 reads CASSVGILGGDTGELFF. In DNA, the CDR3 is TGTGCCAGCAGCGTAGGAATACTCGGGGGTGACACCGGGGAGCTGTTTTTT.

The V gene is TRBV5-1, the J gene TRBJ1-1, with TRBD1 as a possible D gene (6 bases). This CDR3 has 14 amino acids. Per the germline V gene, CDR1 is SGHRS and CDR2 is YFSETQ. V lost 7 bases, J lost 4 bases, and 17 bases lay in between. CDR3 region: CASQTGGDVTEAFF. CDR3 in DNA: TGCGCCAGCCAGACAGGAGGCGACGTCACTGAAGCTTTCTTT.

The V gene is TRBV15, the J gene TRBJ2-7; D is ambiguous. The CDR3 totals 16 residues. Germline V lookup: CDR1 LNHNV, CDR2 YYDKDF (reference sequence). Trimming pared 0 bases from V and 6 bases from J, leaving 18 bases between. Here the CDR3 reads CATSRDVGLSSGEQYF. The CDR3 DNA reads as TGTGCCACCAGCAGAGATGTAGGTCTGTCTTCCGGCGAGCAGTACTTC.

The CDR3 sequence: CASRDRGNTEAFF. The CDR3, as DNA: TGTGCCAGTCGTGACAGGGGGAACACTGAAGCTTTCTTT. This chain joins TRBV19 and TRBJ1-1; 8 nucleotides match TRBD1. In germline, CDR1 is LNHDA, CDR2 SQIVND (reference sequence). Unmatched junction bases numbered 3, after V lost 8 bases and J lost 1 base. This CDR3 comprises 13 residues.

Details on this clone: A single base separates this from a much larger clone, so it may be a read error. Additional DNA sequences in this sample encode the identical CDR3. V and J are TRBV4-3 and TRBJ2-5, with 11 bases aligning to TRBD2. The CDR3 covers 16 residues. Germline lookup yields CDR1 LGHNA and CDR2 YSLEER. In nucleotides, the CDR3 is TGCGCCAGCAGTCAAGATTTTAGCGGGGGGGCAGAGACCCAGTACTTC. This sequence encodes CASSQDFSGGAETQYF.

The rearrangement links TRBV11-2 to TRBJ2-1; D gene uncertain. Germline values: CDR1 SGHAT, CDR2 FQNNGV. Trimming stripped 4 bases from V and 5 bases from J, with 6 bases between. The CDR3 runs 12 residues. The CDR3 DNA reads as TGTGCCAGCAGCTATGGGGACAATGAGCAGTTCTTC. Translation: CASSYGDNEQFF.